This T cell receptor (beta chain) was captured by sequencing in a study of cytomegalovirus exposure and HLA in healthy donors (dated by TCRdb to about 2017). Describing the broader study: An earlier analysis of about 560 of the donors reported approximately 280 Gb of sequence data and 95 million to 140 million unique TCR beta sequences obtained from 180 million or so T cells. Several DR-DQ haplotypes were handled as single units for association and clustering, since linkage in the cohort was strong. Of the roughly 410 genotyped donors, approximately 81% were placed in the genetic ancestry cluster associated with self-reported Caucasian donors. The study aimed to test whether cataloging public T cell receptors could reveal signatures of past pathogen exposure. The number of donors typed differed by locus, with roughly 620-630 for A, B, C, DRB1 and DQB1, around 500 for DQA1, some 570 for DPA1, and about 450 for DPB1. The study combined high-throughput TCR immunosequencing, statistical association of individual TCRs with disease status, and machine learning to predict cytomegalovirus infection status. Along with the roughly 700-subject first cohort, a separate validation cohort of more than 90 different subjects was used. Approximately 300 gigabases of sequencing data and about 92 million unique TCR sequences made up an early release that covered roughly 670 HLA-typed donors. The T cell repertoires of some 700 subjects were profiled by immunosequencing and related to cytomegalovirus serostatus. On average, approximately 250,000 unique TCR beta nucleotide sequences were sequenced per donor among about 400 genotyped donors of the cohort, with 15% to 20% of those sequences being non-productive. Both class I and class II loci were covered by HLA typing, at four-digit resolution. In the later analysis, no new phenotypic data were used to find candidate immune exposures; instead, reliance was placed on TCR beta sequences and their occurrence across donors. To decide whether each TCR beta V gene segment behaved as functional or pseudogenic, an earlier analysis of some 570 of the donors relied on high-throughput TCR beta sequencing. All discovery cohort repertoires had been generated using a single sequencing platform. To study patterns of TCR occurrence, a later analysis re-analyzed previously published TCR beta repertoires from more than 550 donors and added high-resolution HLA genotyping. A later genetic analysis took genome-wide SNP genotypes for about 55% of the 666 donors and used that subset as a discovery cohort. Donor age, sex, ethnicity and CMV serostatus were compiled together with the repertoire data. Results and caveats for the whole study, not just this receptor: Linkage disequilibrium might explain the correlated functional status among segregating V segments, but an unknown experimental factor could not be ruled out. When HLA alleles, especially DR and DQ, strongly co-occurred, attributing TCR associations to individual alleles was difficult. In this cohort, only TCR beta chains were sequenced, and detectable features were limited by the absence of alpha or paired-chain data. It was suggested by the authors that the approach could potentially be generalized to other disease states and immunological phenotypes. In an earlier analysis of roughly 560 of the donors, most TCR beta V segments were observed in productive rearrangements about 87% or about 30% of the time, broadly matching IMGT annotations. Most CMV-associated TCR beta chains appeared to be HLA-restricted in a later analysis, and the HLA associations seemed to be driven largely by CMV exposure. A later genetic analysis associated a missense DCLRE1C variant with V-gene and J-gene trimming of TCR beta chains, and an independent cohort replicated the association. Most TCR sequences were seen in very few donors, while some public TCRs were found in many individuals. Because counts were too low, some 16 rarely observed V segments, including chromosome 9 orphons, were excluded from the earlier analysis of roughly 580 of the donors. The classifier was reported to diagnose cytomegalovirus status with high specificity and sensitivity in both the original cohort and the validation cohort. Because some donors lacked HLA typing at each locus, the association tests relied only on the typed subset. In a later analysis, the rate of TCR association differed among HLA loci, with DRB1 alleles having the most associated TCRs and HLA-C alleles having the fewest. In the study, some 180 TCR beta chains were listed as associated with cytomegalovirus. In a later analysis, HLA-associated TCR beta chains were found to be more clonally expanded and to have lower generation probabilities than equally common non-associated chains. Specific HLA alleles were associated with 15,000 to 20,000 TCR beta sequences at a false discovery rate of 0.05 in a later analysis. Presence/absence analyses assumed roughly uniform sequencing depth across donors, an assumption that may not hold. In a later genetic analysis, fewer N-insertions in productive TCRs were reported among donors in an Asian-associated ancestry cluster than the roughly 710-donor mean. A further reported finding was that TCR beta sequences accurately predicted the HLA-A and HLA-B alleles for most subjects in the first cohort. A cluster of highly shared sequence variants was judged likely to be a technical artifact of the sequencing pipeline. In a later analysis, several top co-occurrence clusters were reported to appear linked to parvovirus B19, influenza, CMV and Epstein-Barr virus. Some IMGT-functional V segments, including TRBV6-2 and TRBV6-3, could not be distinguished by the 87-base-pair reads and were therefore excluded. In vitro tests confirmed that a few of the cytomegalovirus-associated TCR beta chains recognize cytomegalovirus antigens. The only immune exposure information available for the cohort was CMV serostatus.

Receptor amplification or capture employed the immunoSEQ multiplex PCR assay. For the multiplex PCR, a mixture combining 60 forward primers for TCR Vbeta segments and 13 reverse primers for TCR Jbeta segments was used. A multiplex PCR assay on genomic DNA amplified the CDR3 region of rearranged TCR beta genes. The Illumina HiSeq System was used to sequence the amplified TCR beta libraries as 87-base-pair reads. Per the authors' processing: A later analysis tallied 80 million to 95 million unique TCR beta chains across the 610 or so repertoires, and some 10 million of those chains were shared by two or more donors. Raw reads were error-corrected and collapsed into unique sequences by a nearest-neighbor algorithm in which closely related sequences were merged to remove PCR and sequencing errors. V, D and J gene segments were assigned by aligning CDR3 sequences to IMGT reference sequences. For a sequence to be retained, at least a six-nucleotide match to both a V gene segment and a J gene segment was required. A rearrangement was called productive if the CDR3 had no stop codons and remained in frame with V and J, and every other rearrangement was called non-productive. Following IMGT convention, CDR3 was defined as the stretch from the second conserved V-encoded cysteine up to the conserved J-encoded phenylalanine. The earlier analysis of about 530 of the donors excluded any sequence lacking an unambiguous match to a single V gene segment. In an earlier analysis of 587 of the donors, a V segment was called functional when productive rearrangements were above 56.7%, and segregating when the standard deviation between donors exceeded 5%. A statistical classification framework was built to diagnose cytomegalovirus status from the catalog of TCR beta chain sequences. A later analysis assigned V and J genes by comparing TCR nucleotide sequences with IMGT/GENE-DB human TR gene sequences. In a later analysis, CDR3 sequences and most-parsimonious VDJ recombination scenarios were assigned using the TCRdist pipeline. A later analysis defined each TCR beta chain by its CDR3 amino acid sequence plus V-gene family, and excluded reads lacking a unique V-gene family. To address suspected cross-contamination and a sequencing artifact, a later analysis removed 592 highly shared, low-generation-probability nucleotide sequences. For each public chain, a later analysis derived a clonal expansion index from normalized ranks of inferred template counts within each repertoire. In a later analysis, generation probabilities were computed using a VDJ recombination model fitted to out-of-frame rearrangements, and the results were checked against IGoR. A later analysis scored TCR-TCR, TCR-HLA and TCR-CMV co-occurrence with hypergeometric tests, applying a repertoire-size bias correction to TCR pairs. To estimate false discovery rates, a later analysis permuted the HLA or CMV assignments 20 times. In a later analysis, co-occurring TCRs were grouped using DBSCAN, and TCRdist sequence similarity was added for clustering within HLA-allele-positive subsets. For co-occurrence clustering, repertoires with fewer than 30,000 or more than 120,000 public chains were excluded, along with roughly five repertoires with anomalous nucleotide sharing. TCRdb holds this immuneACCESS table with in-frame rearrangements only. Some clones are missing; in checked studies, unresolved V genes explain under half, and the rest has no known cause. From that table come the V and J calls and clone size; the DNA was used to work out D and trimming. The sample has 150,000 to 200,000 clones on record, 76% of them singletons. The top ten constitute roughly 1.6% of the sample.

CDR1 and CDR2, per the germline V gene, are MRHNA and SNTAGT. The CDR3 contains 16 residues, cysteine and phenylalanine counted. Of all the DNA, just the CDR3 is kept, 48 bases in frame from base 1. Here V drops 5 bases and J drops 10 bases, and the junction holds 9 bases not matched to any gene. The cohort comprised more than 550 healthy bone marrow donors. At the time of sampling, every cohort member was nominally healthy, though immune exposures that went unrecorded were likely present. The donor tested CMV seronegative and was one of the 352 seronegative cohort members. A peripheral blood sample was collected from each donor, and TCR beta sequencing was performed on peripheral blood mononuclear cells. The Qiagen DNeasy Blood Extraction Kit was used to extract genomic DNA from the blood cell samples. Worth noting for this clone: It has no known antigen specificity. Base qualities are not recorded, but no much larger clone differs from it by a single base.

The sequencing input was PBMCs. The sequence links TRBV6-4 to TRBJ2-1; TRBD2 fits 15 bases in the junction. The receptor's source is a young man in good health and CMV-seronegative. The CDR3 corresponds to CASSPGLAGGVEEQFF. The DNA sequence reads TGTGCCAGCAGTCCGGGACTAGCGGGGGGTGTGGAGGAGCAGTTCTTC.